This TCR beta chain stems from a study of CD8 T cells in ankylosing spondylitis. This clonotype appeared many times. The target antigen is unknown. The germline V and J ends were trimmed by 4 bases and 6 bases, with 16 bases remaining between them. The CDR3 is 13 amino acids. Germline CDR1 and CDR2: DFQATT and SNEGSKA (reference sequence). Whole-study results and caveats: Disease-associated clonotypes exhibited CD8+ identity and were relatively infrequent in peripheral blood. It was reported that disease-linked clones were significantly enriched in matched ankylosing spondylitis synovial fluid. A TCR beta motif of roughly eight highly homologous variants appeared characteristic of ankylosing spondylitis blood. Reactive arthritis synovial fluid and blood were previously reported to contain some motif variants.

TCRdb re-derived calls from the 5' RACE reads in MiXCR, one entry per CDR3 protein. The sample contains under 400,000 distinct CDR3 sequences, 11% of which appear only once. The clonotype comes from a female donor with ankylosing spondylitis or in good health (not recorded which). This chain joins TRBV20-1 and TRBJ2-7; a weak D match, TRBD1 (6 bases). Sample: blood, either unsorted or a sorted T cell fraction (not recorded which). Here the CDR3 reads CSATRTVRGEQYF. Here the CDR3 DNA reads TGCAGTGCTACACGGACAGTTCGGGGCGAGCAGTACTTC.